A single sample gave rise to the 27 T cell receptor beta chains below, sequenced in a study of long-term antiretroviral therapy in people with HIV. The authors ran the immunoSEQ assay, v3.0, at survey level. The method was immunoSEQ multiplex PCR; TCRdb's version includes in-frame clones alone and lacks a portion of them. Of 30,000 to 50,000 clones listed, about 90% were seen once; the top ten hold 3.5% to 4.5%. This sample comprised unsorted PBMCs, obtained 1.2 years after starting antiretroviral therapy. These receptors all come from a woman aged 45-60 years with HIV.

This clone was recorded only once. The chain links TRBV5-1 to TRBJ2-1, with 9 bases aligning to TRBD2. The CDR3 is made up of 17 amino acids. The germline V gene encodes CDR1 SGHRS and CDR2 YFSETQ. V was clipped by 0 bases and J by 6 bases; unmatched bases: 10. Here the CDR3 reads CASSLGALAGAGNEQFF. CDR3 in DNA: TGCGCCAGCAGCTTGGGAGCGTTAGCGGGGGCCGGCAATGAGCAGTTCTTC.

The DNA of the CDR3 is TGTGCCAGCAGCTTAGGTCCCGGGGGGAGCTATGGCTACACCTTC. Its protein product is CASSLGPGGSYGYTF. This chain links TRBV13 with TRBJ1-2, with D possibly matching TRBD1 (5 bases). CDR1 PRHDT and CDR2 FYEKMQ come from the germline V gene (reference sequence). This CDR3 is built from 15 residues. The germline V and J ends were trimmed by 0 bases and 4 bases, with 12 bases remaining between them.

This clone was counted between two and nine times. The chain joins TRBV14 to TRBJ1-2, with D possibly matching TRBD1 (6 bases). This CDR3 spans 16 amino acids. Germline assignment: CDR1 SGHDN and CDR2 FVKESK. V was shortened by 1 base and J by 4 bases, with 16 bases between the two germline ends. The DNA for the CDR3 is TGTGCCAGCAGCCAAGGATGGGATCGGGGGGCCTATGGCTACACCTTC. Translated, it gives CASSQGWDRGAYGYTF.

The chain has TRBV5-6 and TRBJ1-2; D is unclear. The CDR3 is made up of 14 amino acids. Trimming removed 4 bases at V and 4 bases at J, with 14 bases between. Germline values: CDR1 SGHDT, CDR2 YYEEEE. CDR3 bases: TGTGCCAGCAGCCCAAACTGGGGTTTCTATGGCTACACCTTC. Protein sequence: CASSPNWGFYGYTF.

The chain is built from TRBV29-1 and TRBJ1-2; TRBD1 agrees at 10 bases. The CDR3 is 14 amino acids. Germline-derived CDR1 and CDR2 are SQVTM and ANQGSEA. Trimming at V came to 6 bases and at J to 2 bases, leaving 6 bases not matched to a gene. The CDR3 sequence is CSVLAGQGNYGYTF. CDR3 nucleotide sequence: TGCAGCGTCCTTGCGGGACAGGGGAACTATGGCTACACCTTC.

This clone has a handful of counts. The V and J genes are TRBV20-1 and TRBJ1-2; D remains ambiguous. There are 10 residues in the CDR3. Trimming pared 6 bases from V and 7 bases from J, leaving 9 bases between. The V gene's germline CDR1 is DFQATT and CDR2 SNEGSKA (reference sequence). CDR3 sequence (DNA): TGCAGTGCCCCTAGAGGTGGCTACACCTTC. Its translation is CSAPRGGYTF.

A single count supports this clone. This rearrangement joins TRBV5-4 to TRBJ1-2; D call uncertain. This CDR3 comprises 15 residues. The V gene lost 0 bases and the J gene lost 6 bases, with 15 bases spanning the gap. Looked up from germline, CDR1 is SGHNT and CDR2 is YYREEE (reference sequence). In DNA, the CDR3 is TGTGCCAGCAGCTTGGTGGGAGGACTATGGCATGGCTACACCTTC. It specifies CASSLVGGLWHGYTF.

This sequence joins TRBV5-6 and TRBJ1-6; weak D call: TRBD1 (6 bases). CDR3 length: 17 residues. Germline loops: CDR1 SGHDT, CDR2 YYEEEE. V was trimmed by 0 bases and J by 10 bases, leaving 20 bases between them. The CDR3 spells CASSLASPFTGSSPLHF. In DNA form, the CDR3 reads TGTGCCAGCAGCTTGGCCAGTCCCTTTACAGGGTCCTCACCCCTCCACTTT.

The genes are TRBV18 and TRBJ1-1; D perhaps matches TRBD1 (6 bases). Trimming removed 1 base from V and 0 bases from J, with 18 bases in between. Germline CDR1 reads KGHSH; CDR2 reads LQKENI. The CDR3 is made up of 18 amino acids. The chain's CDR3 is CASSPLVVSRDMNTEAFF. CDR3 in DNA: TGTGCCAGCTCACCACTCGTAGTCTCGAGGGACATGAACACTGAAGCTTTCTTT.

This rearrangement joins TRBV4-2 to TRBJ1-2; D ambiguous. Trimming left V 4 bases short and J 10 bases short, with 16 bases between. The CDR3 extends over 13 amino acids. Germline V CDR1 and CDR2: LGHNA, YNFKEQ. The CDR3 loop is CASSPPELQFYTF. The CDR3 nucleotides read TGTGCCAGCAGCCCCCCGGAACTACAATTCTACACCTTC.

Here the CDR3 reads CAWSSGQLFFNYGYTF. CDR3 sequence (DNA): TGTGCCTGGAGTTCTGGACAGCTATTCTTTAACTATGGCTACACCTTC. V usage is TRBV30 and J usage is TRBJ1-2; D is perhaps TRBD1 (6 bases). The CDR3 sequence is 16 residues long. The V end lost 2 bases, the J end lost 1 base, and 17 bases lay between the germline ends. Germline CDR1 reads GTSNPN; CDR2 reads SVGIG (reference sequence).

This rearrangement joins TRBV5-1 to TRBJ2-1; D might be TRBD1 (6 bases). The CDR3 runs 16 residues. The V and J ends lost 2 bases and 5 bases respectively, with 17 bases between them. The germline V gene encodes CDR1 SGHRS and CDR2 YFSETQ. CDR3 coding DNA: TGCGCCAGCAGCTTTAAGTCTGGGGGCGGTAACAATGAGCAGTTCTTC. It encodes CASSFKSGGGNNEQFF.

This chain's CDR3 is CASSADNSPLHF. As DNA, the CDR3 is TGTGCCAGCAGCGCCGATAATTCACCCCTCCACTTT. The chain joins TRBV5-4 to TRBJ1-6; D remains ambiguous. Germline lookup yields CDR1 SGHNT and CDR2 YYREEE (reference sequence). This CDR3 contains 12 residues. Trimming took off 4 bases at V and 5 bases at J, with 4 bases between the two ends.

The chain recombines TRBV28 with TRBJ1-2, with D unclear. The CDR3 consists of 16 residues. CDR1 and CDR2 from the germline V gene are MDHEN and SYDVKM. V dropped 1 base and J dropped 0 bases, with 12 bases sitting between them. CDR3 sequence: CASSLSAGFTNYGYTF. In DNA form, the CDR3 reads TGTGCCAGCAGTTTATCAGCGGGGTTCACTAACTATGGCTACACCTTC.

This rearrangement joins TRBV5-1 to TRBJ2-5, with 7 bases matching TRBD2. This CDR3 has 15 residues. The germline V gene encodes CDR1 SGHRS and CDR2 YFSETQ. The ends lost 3 bases at V and 2 bases at J; junction bases unmatched: 7. The CDR3 DNA is TGCGCCAGCAGCTGGACCGGGACTATACAAGAGACCCAGTACTTC. As protein: CASSWTGTIQETQYF.

This sequence joins TRBV19 and TRBJ1-2, with D uncertain. Looked up from germline, CDR1 is LNHDA and CDR2 is SQIVND (reference sequence). The CDR3 has 11 amino acids. The V and J ends lost 5 bases and 8 bases respectively, with 9 bases between them. The CDR3 DNA is TGTGCCAGTAGTCACGCACGCGGCTACACCTTC. Protein product: CASSHARGYTF.

The chain recombines TRBV27 with TRBJ2-1; 12 positions agree with TRBD2. V lost 8 bases to trimming and J lost 2 bases; unmatched junction nucleotides: 10. Germline V gene lookup returns CDR1 MNHEY and CDR2 SMNVEV (reference sequence). CDR3 size: 17 residues. The CDR3 loop reads CASLPGLAGVAYNEQFF. CDR3 nucleotide sequence: TGTGCCAGCCTACCGGGACTAGCGGGTGTAGCCTACAATGAGCAGTTCTTC.

CDR3 sequence reads: CASSLDGGAGGDTQYF. CDR3 nucleotides: TGTGCCAGCAGCCTAGACGGGGGGGCCGGTGGAGATACGCAGTATTTT. This sequence joins TRBV13 and TRBJ2-3; TRBD2 matches 8 bases. Germline V CDR1 and CDR2: PRHDT, FYEKMQ (reference sequence). The V gene end was trimmed by 5 bases and the J gene end by 5 bases; junction bases not matched to a gene: 12. The CDR3 extends over 16 amino acids.

This chain links TRBV9 with TRBJ1-1; D is undetermined. Deletions cut 0 bases from V and 1 base from J, with 10 bases between. CDR3 length equals 15 residues. Germline values: CDR1 SGDLS, CDR2 YYNGEE. CDR3 DNA: TGTGCCAGCAGCGTAGTGGTCAGGCAGAACACTGAAGCTTTCTTT. It is translated as CASSVVVRQNTEAFF. The variable domain in full, with the rest retrieved from reference TRBV9 and TRBJ1-1, is DSGVTQTPKHLITATGQRVTLRCSPRSGDLSVYWYQQSLDQGLQFLIQYYNGEERAKGNILERFSAQQFPDLHSELNLSSLELGDSALYFCASSVVVRQNTEAFFGQGTRLTVV.

On this clone: At the DNA level, this CDR3 is encoded by other sequences in the same sample as well. This chain joins TRBV7-9 and TRBJ1-2; TRBD1 matches 9 bases. This CDR3 has 13 amino acids. Looked up from germline, CDR1 is SEHNR and CDR2 is FQNEAQ (reference sequence). The V segment lost 4 bases and the J segment 7 bases; nucleotides outside the gene matches: 4. In nucleotides, the CDR3 is TGTGCCAGCAGCTCGACAGGGGGTCGTGGCTACACCTTC. Translated, it gives CASSSTGGRGYTF.

This clone was detected once. V usage is TRBV7-8 and J usage is TRBJ1-1; D is undetermined. Germline CDR1 and CDR2: SGHVS and FQNEAQ. CDR3 length: 16 amino acids. V was pared by 6 bases and J by 5 bases, with 22 bases between. The CDR3 sequence: CASSLRVWGDGTEAFF. The DNA for the CDR3 is TGTGCCAGCAGTTTAAGGGTCTGGGGAGACGGGACTGAAGCTTTCTTT.

The chain links TRBV10-3 to TRBJ2-7; 9 bases map to TRBD2. V was clipped by 10 bases and J by 9 bases; unmatched bases: 16. Germline-derived CDR1 and CDR2 are ENHRY and SYGVKD. The CDR3 totals 14 residues. The CDR3 loop is CATTHSGGPSGQYF. The CDR3 DNA reads as TGTGCCACTACCCACAGCGGGGGGCCCTCCGGGCAGTACTTC.

This sequence joins TRBV19 and TRBJ2-1, with D possibly being TRBD2 (7 bases). The CDR3 runs 16 residues. Between the trimmed V and J ends, which lost 7 bases and 0 bases, there was a span of 16 bases. Per the germline V gene, CDR1 is LNHDA and CDR2 is SQIVND (reference sequence). The CDR3 region has the DNA TGTGCCAGTAAGGGGGGGGCAGTCCACTCCTACAATGAGCAGTTCTTC. It encodes CASKGGAVHSYNEQFF.

The chain is built from TRBV4-1 and TRBJ1-5, with a weak D call TRBD1 (5 bases). V was pared by 0 bases and J by 3 bases, with 15 bases between. The CDR3 loop spans 17 amino acids. CDR1 and CDR2 (germline): MGHRA, YSYEKL. CDR3 DNA sequence: TGCGCCAGCAGCCAAGAGGGGGGAGGCTACATCAATCAGCCCCAGCATTTT. Translated, it gives CASSQEGGGYINQPQHF.

This chain links TRBV5-6 with TRBJ1-1; no clear D. This CDR3 region has 15 residues. The germline gives CDR1 SGHDT, CDR2 YYEEEE. V was cut by 1 base and J by 1 base, with 11 bases left in between. CDR3 residues: CASSLISWENTEAFF. As DNA, the CDR3 is TGTGCCAGCAGCTTGATATCGTGGGAGAACACTGAAGCTTTCTTT.

This rearrangement joins TRBV6-4 to TRBJ2-1; a weak D match, TRBD2 (6 bases). Trimming took off 3 bases at V and 6 bases at J, with 12 bases between the two ends. Germline V gene data show CDR1 as MRHNA and CDR2 as SNTAGT. The length of the CDR3 is 14 residues. The CDR3 spells CASSEELAGNEQFF. The CDR3 DNA reads as TGTGCCAGCAGTGAGGAACTAGCAGGCAATGAGCAGTTCTTC.

The chain links TRBV28 to TRBJ2-3, with 9 bases aligning to TRBD1. The CDR3 totals 16 residues. Germline V gives CDR1 MDHEN, CDR2 SYDVKM. The J segment lost 2 bases and the V segment lost 1 base, leaving 4 bases of the junction unmatched. CDR3 coding DNA: TGTGCCAGCAGTTTATCGGGACAGGGCCCCACAGATACGCAGTATTTT. Amino acid sequence: CASSLSGQGPTDTQYF.